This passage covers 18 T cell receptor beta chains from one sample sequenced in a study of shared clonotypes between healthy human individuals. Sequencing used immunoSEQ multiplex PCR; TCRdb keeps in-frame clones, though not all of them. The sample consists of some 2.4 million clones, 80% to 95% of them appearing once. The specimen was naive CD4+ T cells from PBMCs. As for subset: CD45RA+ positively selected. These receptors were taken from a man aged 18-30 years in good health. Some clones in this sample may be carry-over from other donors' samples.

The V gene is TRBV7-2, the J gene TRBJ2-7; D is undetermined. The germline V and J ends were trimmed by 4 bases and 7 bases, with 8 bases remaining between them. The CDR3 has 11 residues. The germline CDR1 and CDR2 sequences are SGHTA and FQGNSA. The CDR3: CASSSSWEQYF. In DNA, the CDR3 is TGTGCCAGCAGCTCCTCCTGGGAGCAGTACTTC. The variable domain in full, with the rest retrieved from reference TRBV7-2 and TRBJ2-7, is GAGVSQSPSNKVTEKGKDVELRCDPISGHTALYWYRQSLGQGLEFLIYFQGNSAPDKSGLPSDRFSAERTGGSVSTLTIQRTQQEDSAVYLCASSSSWEQYFGPGTRLTVT.

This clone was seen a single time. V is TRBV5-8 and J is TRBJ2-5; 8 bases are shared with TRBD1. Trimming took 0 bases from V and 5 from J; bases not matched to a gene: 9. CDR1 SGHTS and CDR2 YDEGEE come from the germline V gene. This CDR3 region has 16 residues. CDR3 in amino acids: CASSLGPRGLRETQYF. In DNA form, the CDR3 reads TGTGCCAGCAGCTTGGGTCCCAGGGGGCTAAGGGAGACCCAGTACTTC.

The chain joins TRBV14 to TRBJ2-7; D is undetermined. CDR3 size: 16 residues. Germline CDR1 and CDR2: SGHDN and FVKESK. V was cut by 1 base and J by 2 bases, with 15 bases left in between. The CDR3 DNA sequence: TGTGCCAGCAGCCAAGGTGTGGGCCTACTCACCTACGAGCAGTACTTC. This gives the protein CASSQGVGLLTYEQYF. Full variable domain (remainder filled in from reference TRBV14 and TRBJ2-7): EAGVTQFPSHSVIEKGQTVTLRCDPISGHDNLYWYRRVMGKEIKFLLHFVKESKQDESGMPNNRFLAERTGGTYSTLKVQPAELEDSGVYFCASSQGVGLLTYEQYFGPGTRLTVT.

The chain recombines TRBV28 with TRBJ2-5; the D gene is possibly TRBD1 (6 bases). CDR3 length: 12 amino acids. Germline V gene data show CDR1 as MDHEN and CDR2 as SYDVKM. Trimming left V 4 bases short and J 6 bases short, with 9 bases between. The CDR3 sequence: CASSSDSKTQYF. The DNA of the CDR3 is TGTGCCAGCAGTTCGGACAGTAAGACCCAGTACTTC.

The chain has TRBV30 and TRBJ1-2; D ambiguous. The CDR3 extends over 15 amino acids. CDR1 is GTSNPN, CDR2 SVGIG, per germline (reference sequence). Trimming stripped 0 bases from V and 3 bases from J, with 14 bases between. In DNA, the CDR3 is TGTGCCTGGAGTGTACATCTGGTACTGGACTATGGCTACACCTTC. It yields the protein CAWSVHLVLDYGYTF.

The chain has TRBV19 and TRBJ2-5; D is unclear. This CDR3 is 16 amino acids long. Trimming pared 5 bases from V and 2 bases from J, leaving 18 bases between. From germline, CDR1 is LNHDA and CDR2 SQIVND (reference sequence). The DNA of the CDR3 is TGTGCCAGTAGTTGGTCTGCCGCGGCGCGGCAAGAGACCCAGTACTTC. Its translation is CASSWSAAARQETQYF. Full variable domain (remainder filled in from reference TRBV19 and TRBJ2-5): DGGITQSPKYLFRKEGQNVTLSCEQNLNHDAMYWYRQDPGQGLRLIYYSQIVNDFQKGDIAEGYSVSREKKESFPLTVTSAQKNPTAFYLCASSWSAAARQETQYFGPGTRLLVL.

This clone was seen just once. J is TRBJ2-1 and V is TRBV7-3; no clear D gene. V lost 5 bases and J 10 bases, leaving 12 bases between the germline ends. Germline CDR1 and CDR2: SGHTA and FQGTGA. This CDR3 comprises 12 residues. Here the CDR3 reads CASSPGLGEQFF. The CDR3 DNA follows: TGTGCCAGCAGCCCCGGCTTAGGGGAGCAGTTCTTC.

CDR3 sequence reads: CATSRVRAFPQETQYF. DNA for the CDR3: TGTGCCACCAGCAGAGTCAGAGCATTTCCACAAGAGACCCAGTACTTC. This chain joins TRBV15 and TRBJ2-5; no firm D call. The CDR3 is 16 residues long. Germline CDR1 and CDR2: LNHNV and YYDKDF (reference sequence). The ends were cut back, 1 base at V and 2 bases at J, with 14 bases in the middle. Complete variable domain (other parts from reference TRBV15 and TRBJ2-5): DAMVIQNPRYQVTQFGKPVTLSCSQTLNHNVMYWYQQKSSQAPKLLFHYYDKDFNNEADTPDNFQSRRPNTSFCFLDIRSPGLGDTAMYLCATSRVRAFPQETQYFGPGTRLLVL.

CDR3 region: CASSLQGGNYGYTF. The CDR3 bases are TGTGCCAGCAGTTTACAGGGGGGAAACTATGGCTACACCTTC. This rearrangement joins TRBV28 to TRBJ1-2, with TRBD1 identical over 7 bases. CDR3 size: 14 residues. The germline V gene encodes CDR1 MDHEN and CDR2 SYDVKM. The trim removed 2 bases at V and 2 bases at J, leaving 2 bases unmatched.

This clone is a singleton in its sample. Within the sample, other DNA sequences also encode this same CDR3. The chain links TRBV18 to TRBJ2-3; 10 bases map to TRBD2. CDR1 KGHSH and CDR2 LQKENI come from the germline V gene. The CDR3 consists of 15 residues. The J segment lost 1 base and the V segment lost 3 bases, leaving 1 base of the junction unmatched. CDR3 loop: CASSPTSGGTDTQYF. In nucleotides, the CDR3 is TGTGCCAGCTCACCTACTAGCGGGGGCACAGATACGCAGTATTTT.

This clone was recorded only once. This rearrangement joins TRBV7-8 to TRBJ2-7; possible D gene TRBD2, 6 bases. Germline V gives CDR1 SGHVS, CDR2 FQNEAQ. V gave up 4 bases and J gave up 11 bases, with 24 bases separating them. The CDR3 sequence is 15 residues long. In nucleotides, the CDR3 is TGTGCCAGCAGCTCAGAGGGAATTATAACTAGCTCCGAGTACTTC. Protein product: CASSSEGIITSSEYF.

For the CDR3, the DNA is TGTGCCAGCACGGGGGGGCAGAATAGGGAGCAGTTCTTC. Translation gives CASTGGQNREQFF. The J gene is TRBJ2-1, the V gene TRBV6-5; 8 positions agree with TRBD2. Germline V lookup: CDR1 MNHEY, CDR2 SVGAGI. Losses at the gene ends were 7 bases for V and 10 bases for J; bases not matched to a gene: 9. This CDR3 comprises 13 residues.

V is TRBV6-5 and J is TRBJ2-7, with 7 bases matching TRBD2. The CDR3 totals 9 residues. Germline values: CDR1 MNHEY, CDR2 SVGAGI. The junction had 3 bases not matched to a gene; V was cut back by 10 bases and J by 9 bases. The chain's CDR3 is CATCGGQYF. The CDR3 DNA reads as TGTGCCACCTGCGGGGGGCAGTACTTC.

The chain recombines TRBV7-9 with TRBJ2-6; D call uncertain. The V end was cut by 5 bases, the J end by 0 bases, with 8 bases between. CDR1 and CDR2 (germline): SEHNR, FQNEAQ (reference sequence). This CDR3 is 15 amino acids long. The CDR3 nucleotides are TGTGCCAGCAGCCCCGTTTCCTCTGGGGCCAACGTCCTGACTTTC. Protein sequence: CASSPVSSGANVLTF. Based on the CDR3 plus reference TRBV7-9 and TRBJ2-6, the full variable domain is DTGVSQNPRHKITKRGQNVTFRCDPISEHNRLYWYRQTLGQGPEFLTYFQNEAQLEKSRLLSDRFSAERPKGSFSTLEIQRTEQGDSAMYLCASSPVSSGANVLTFGAGSRLTVL.

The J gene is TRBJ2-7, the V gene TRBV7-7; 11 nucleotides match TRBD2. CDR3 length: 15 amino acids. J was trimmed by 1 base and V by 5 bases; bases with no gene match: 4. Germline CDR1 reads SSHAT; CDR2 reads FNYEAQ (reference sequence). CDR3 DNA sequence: TGTGCCAGCAGCGAGAGACTAGCGGGATCCTACGAGCAGTACTTC. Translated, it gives CASSERLAGSYEQYF.

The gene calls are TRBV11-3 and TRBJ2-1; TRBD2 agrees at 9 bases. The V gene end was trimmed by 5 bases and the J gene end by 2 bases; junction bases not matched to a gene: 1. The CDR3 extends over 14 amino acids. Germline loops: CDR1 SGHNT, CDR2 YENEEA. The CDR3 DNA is TGTGCCAGCAGCGCTAGCGGGGCCTACAATGAGCAGTTCTTC. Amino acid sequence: CASSASGAYNEQFF.

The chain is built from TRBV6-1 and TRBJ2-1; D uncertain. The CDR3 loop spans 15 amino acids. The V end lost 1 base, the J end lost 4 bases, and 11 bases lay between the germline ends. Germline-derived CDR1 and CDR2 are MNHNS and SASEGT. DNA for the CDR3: TGTGCCAGCAGTGAAGACAGACACACATACAATGAGCAGTTCTTC. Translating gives CASSEDRHTYNEQFF.

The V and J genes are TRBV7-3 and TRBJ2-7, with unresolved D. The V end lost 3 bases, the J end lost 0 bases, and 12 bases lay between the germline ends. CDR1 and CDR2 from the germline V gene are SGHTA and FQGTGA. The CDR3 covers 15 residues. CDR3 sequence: CASSFSPETSYEQYF. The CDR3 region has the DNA TGTGCCAGCAGCTTTTCCCCCGAAACCTCCTACGAGCAGTACTTC.